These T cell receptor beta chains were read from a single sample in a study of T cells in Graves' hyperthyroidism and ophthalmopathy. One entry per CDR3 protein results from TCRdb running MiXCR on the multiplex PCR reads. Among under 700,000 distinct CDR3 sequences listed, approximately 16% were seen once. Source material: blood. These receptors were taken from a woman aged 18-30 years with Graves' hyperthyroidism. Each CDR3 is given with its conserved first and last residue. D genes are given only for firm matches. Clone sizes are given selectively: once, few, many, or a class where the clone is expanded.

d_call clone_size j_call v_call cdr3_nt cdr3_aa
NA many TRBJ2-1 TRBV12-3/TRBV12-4 TGTGCCAGCAGTTTTAGCGGAGGGGTCGGCAATGAGCAGTTCTTC CASSFSGGVGNEQFF
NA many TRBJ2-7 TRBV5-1 TGCGCCAGTCGACAGGCGGACGAGCAGTACTTC CASRQADEQYF
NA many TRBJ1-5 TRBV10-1 TGCGCCAGCAGTGGGGCAGGGAGCAATCAGCCCCAGCATTTT CASSGAGSNQPQHF
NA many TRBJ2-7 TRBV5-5 TGTGCCAGCAGTACGGACAGCCCCTGGGCCTACGAGCAGTACTTC CASSTDSPWAYEQYF
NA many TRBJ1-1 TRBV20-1 TGCAGTGCTAGATTCTTCACTGAAGCTTTCTTT CSARFFTEAFF
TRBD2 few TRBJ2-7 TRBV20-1 TGCAGTGCTAGTGTGGGACTAGCGGGAGGCCCTAACGAGCAGTACTTC CSASVGLAGGPNEQYF
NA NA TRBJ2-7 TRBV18 TGTGCCAGCTCGGACACTAGGTCGGTGTCCTACGAGCAGTACTTC CASSDTRSVSYEQYF
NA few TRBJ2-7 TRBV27 TGTGCCAGCAGTTTATCCGGGCGGGCCCAGCAGTACTTC CASSLSGRAQQYF
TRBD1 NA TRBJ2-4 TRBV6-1 TGTGCCAGCAGTGGACAGGGGGCTTTTAGGTACTTC CASSGQGAFRYF
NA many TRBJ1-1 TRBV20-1 TGCAGTGCTCCGACCTACACTGAAGCTTTCTTT CSAPTYTEAFF
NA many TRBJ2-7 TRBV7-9 TGTGCCAGCAGCTTAATTCAGAACTCCTACGAGCAGTACTTC CASSLIQNSYEQYF
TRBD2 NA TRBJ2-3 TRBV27 TGTGCCAGCAGTTTATTGGGGGGCCCTAGCGGGAGGGCCACAGATACGCAGTATTTT CASSLLGGPSGRATDTQYF
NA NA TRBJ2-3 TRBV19 TGTGCCAGTAGTCAAATGGGGCGCACAGATACGCAGTATTTT CASSQMGRTDTQYF
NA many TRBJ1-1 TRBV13 TGTGCCAGCAGCACCAGACAGGAAGCTTTCTTT CASSTRQEAFF
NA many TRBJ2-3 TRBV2 TGTGCCAGCAGAGGCCTCGGGACAGATACGCAGTATTTT CASRGLGTDTQYF
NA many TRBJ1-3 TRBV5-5 TGTGCCAGCAGCTGGAACTCTCGTGGAAACACCATATATTTT CASSWNSRGNTIYF
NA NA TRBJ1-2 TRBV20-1 TGCAGTGCTAGAGACCCCCGGACAGTTAATGGCTACACCTTC CSARDPRTVNGYTF
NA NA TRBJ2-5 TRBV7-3 TGTGCCAGCAGCTTAACCGGCGACCCAGGGTCTCTTTCAGAGACCCAGTACTTC CASSLTGDPGSLSETQYF
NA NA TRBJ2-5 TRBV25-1 TGTGCCAGCAGTGTAGGAGCAAGGGAGACCCAGTACTTC CASSVGARETQYF
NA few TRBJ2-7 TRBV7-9 TGTGCCAGCGGGAGTAACAACGAGCAGTACTTC CASGSNNEQYF
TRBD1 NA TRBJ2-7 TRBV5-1 TGCGCCAGCAGCCGCAATACCGGGACAGGGGATTACGAGCAGTACTTC CASSRNTGTGDYEQYF
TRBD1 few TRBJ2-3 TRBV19 TGTGCCAGTGAAACAGGGGAAGGGACAGATACGCAGTATTTT CASETGEGTDTQYF
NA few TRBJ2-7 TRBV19 TGTGCCAGTAGTATAGCCACGGGAACCTACGAGCAGTACTTC CASSIATGTYEQYF
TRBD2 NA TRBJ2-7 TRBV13 TGTGCCAGCAGCCTGGGGGCTAGCGGGGCCCACGAGCAGTACTTC CASSLGASGAHEQYF
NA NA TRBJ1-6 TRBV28 TGTGCCAGCACCTGGACGGTAAATTCACCCCTCCACTTT CASTWTVNSPLHF
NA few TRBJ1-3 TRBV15 TGTGCCACCAGCAGAGATTATTGGGCAAACTCTGGAAACACCATATATTTT CATSRDYWANSGNTIYF
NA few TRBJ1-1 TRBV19 TGTGCCAGTAGGGCAGACAGCTGGAACACTGAAGCTTTCTTT CASRADSWNTEAFF
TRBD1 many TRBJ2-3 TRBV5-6 TGTGCCAGCAGCCCGACAGGGGGCGCATTGGGAGATACGCAGTATTTT CASSPTGGALGDTQYF
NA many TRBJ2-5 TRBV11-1 TGTGCCAGCAGCTTATCGCTAGTCGGAAAGACCCAGTACTTC CASSLSLVGKTQYF
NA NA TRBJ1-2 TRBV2 TGTGCCAGCTGTGGGGGCCCCACCAATTATGGCTACACCTTC CASCGGPTNYGYTF
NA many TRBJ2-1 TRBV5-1 TGCGCCAGCAGCTTCGGACGGGTGAGCTCCTACAATGAGCAGTTCTTC CASSFGRVSSYNEQFF
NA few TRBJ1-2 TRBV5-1 TGCGCCAGCAGCTATGGGGGAGTTGGGAACTATGGCTACACCTTC CASSYGGVGNYGYTF
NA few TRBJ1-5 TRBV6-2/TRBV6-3 TGTGCCAGCAGTTACTCTTCTGTCCGGCCCCAGCATTTT CASSYSSVRPQHF
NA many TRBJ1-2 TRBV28 TGTGCCAGCAGTGGTACCGGGATCCTGGACGGCTATGGCTACACCTTC CASSGTGILDGYGYTF
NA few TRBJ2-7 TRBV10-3 TGTGCCATCAGAGAGACACAAGCAGACTACGAGCAGTACTTC CAIRETQADYEQYF
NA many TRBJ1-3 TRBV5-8 TGTGCCAGCAGCTTGGTGGTGCTCAGGAGCTCTGGAAACACCATATATTTT CASSLVVLRSSGNTIYF
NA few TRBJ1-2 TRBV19 TGTGCCAGTAGCGACATGTCGGCTATCTATGGCTACACCTTC CASSDMSAIYGYTF
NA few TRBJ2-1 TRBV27 TGTGCCAGCAGTGGCTTCGTTAATGAGCAGTTCTTC CASSGFVNEQFF
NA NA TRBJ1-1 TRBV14 TGTGCCAGCAGCCGAGATCGGGCAGGCTGGGGCACTGAAGCTTTCTTT CASSRDRAGWGTEAFF
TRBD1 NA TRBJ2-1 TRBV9 TGTGCCAGCAGCGTAGATGGGGCGGGACAGGGTTCTCACAATGAGCAGTTCTTC CASSVDGAGQGSHNEQFF
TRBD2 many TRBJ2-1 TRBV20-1 TGCAGTGCTAGGACGGGGGGGCCCCTCAATGAGCAGTTCTTC CSARTGGPLNEQFF
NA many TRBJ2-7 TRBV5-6 TGTGCCAGCAGCTTGGATCAGGGGCTCTCCTACGAGCAGTACTTC CASSLDQGLSYEQYF
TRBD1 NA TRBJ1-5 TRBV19 TGTGCCAGTAGTCCTCTGGGGGGACAGGGGGTCTCTCAGCCCCAGCATTTT CASSPLGGQGVSQPQHF
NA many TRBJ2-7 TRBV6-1 TGTGCCAGCAGTGTATCTGGGGTCGAGCAGTACTTC CASSVSGVEQYF
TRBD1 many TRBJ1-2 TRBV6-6 TGTGCCAGCAGTTACTCGGACAGGGAGTTAGTCGTCTATGGCTACACCTTC CASSYSDRELVVYGYTF
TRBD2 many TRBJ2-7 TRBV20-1 TGCAGTGCTAGAACGACTAGCGGGGGGTCCCTCTCCGAGCAGTACTTC CSARTTSGGSLSEQYF
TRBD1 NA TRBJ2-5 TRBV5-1 TGCGCCAGCAGCGGAGCGCGACAGGGAAGGAGAGAGACCCAGTACTTC CASSGARQGRRETQYF
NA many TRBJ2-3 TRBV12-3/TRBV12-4 TGTGCCAGCAGTTCACCGGGAGATACGCAGTATTTT CASSSPGDTQYF
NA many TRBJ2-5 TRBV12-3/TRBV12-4 TGTGCCAGCAGTCCGGGACTGAACCAAGAGACCCAGTACTTC CASSPGLNQETQYF
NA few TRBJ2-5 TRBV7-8 TGTGCCAGCAGCTTAGACGCCCCCGTGATAGCTTTAGAGACCCAGTACTTC CASSLDAPVIALETQYF
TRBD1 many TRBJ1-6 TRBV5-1 TGCGCCAGCAGCTTGTCTGGGACAGCCTCTAATTCACCCCTCCACTTT CASSLSGTASNSPLHF
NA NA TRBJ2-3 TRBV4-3 TGCGCCAGCAGCCAAGATACCACAGATACGCAGTATTTT CASSQDTTDTQYF
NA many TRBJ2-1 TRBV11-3 TGTGCCAGCAGCTTGGGGCGGTCCCCTACGGATGAGCAGTTCTTC CASSLGRSPTDEQFF
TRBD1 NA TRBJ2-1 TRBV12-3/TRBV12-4 TGTGCCAGCAGTTTAGGTTCCTGGGACAGCAATGAGCAGTTCTTC CASSLGSWDSNEQFF
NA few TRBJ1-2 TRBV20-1 TGCAGTGCCCGAGCGCCCGACTACTATGGCTACACCTTC CSARAPDYYGYTF